This record concerns one TCR beta chain sequence. Its antigen is not known. These data originate in a study of T cells in narcolepsy. This CDR3 comprises 16 residues. The ends were cut back, 5 bases at V and 4 bases at J, with 20 bases in the middle. Germline values: CDR1 MNHEY, CDR2 SMNVEV (reference sequence). Study-wide findings and caveats: Same-patient CSF and blood CD4+ T cell clonotypes included HCRT-specific and TRIB2-specific autoreactive ones.

Data came from immunoSEQ multiplex PCR; TCRdb stores just in-frame clones and leaves some out. The sample holds 25,000 to 35,000 clones, roughly 83% seen once. The source of this sequence is a human donor with narcolepsy. Sequenced: CD45RA- memory CD4+ T cells from PBMCs. The chain employs TRBV27 and TRBJ1-2, with a weak D call TRBD1 (6 bases). CDR3 DNA: TGTGCCAGCAGTCCAACTACCCTAACAGGGACCTATGGCTACACCTTC. Its protein is CASSPTTLTGTYGYTF.